This T cell receptor beta chain derives from a study of blood T cell repertoires in COVID-19. As for the study in general: COVID-19 samples from acute and convalescent phases originated in the United States, Italy and Spain.

Assay: immunoSEQ multiplex PCR; the TCRdb copy retains only in-frame clones and omits some. The sample lists around 300,000 clones, about nine tenths seen once, with roughly 2.9% in the top ten. V was shortened by 2 bases and J by 3 bases, with 12 bases between the two germline ends. There are 15 residues in the CDR3. Germline V lookup: CDR1 SGDLS, CDR2 YYNGEE. This TCR came from a woman aged 25 to 39 with COVID-19, enrolled during active disease. The sample taken for sequencing was peripheral blood. The V call is TRBV9, the J call TRBJ1-5; D is perhaps TRBD1 (5 bases). CDR3 amino acids: CASSVGGATNQPQHF. CDR3 bases: TGTGCCAGCAGCGTCGGAGGGGCAACCAATCAGCCCCAGCATTTT. Complete variable domain (other parts from reference TRBV9 and TRBJ1-5): DSGVTQTPKHLITATGQRVTLRCSPRSGDLSVYWYQQSLDQGLQFLIQYYNGEERAKGNILERFSAQQFPDLHSELNLSSLELGDSALYFCASSVGGATNQPQHFGDGTRLSIL.